Shown below are 9 T cell receptor beta chains from a single sample sequenced in a study of cytomegalovirus exposure and HLA in healthy donors. Primers for the PCR totalled 60 Vbeta and 13 Jbeta. Clones were sequenced by immunoSEQ multiplex PCR, and TCRdb holds only the in-frame ones, with some missing. This sample has some 90,000 clones, with approximately 75% found just once. Sequencing was done on a sample of PBMCs. The receptors come from a female donor in good health and CMV-seropositive.

On this clone: One end of the junction does not line up with germline, which may come from a read error. The gene calls are TRBV6-5 and TRBJ2-1; 11 positions agree with TRBD2. Germline loops: CDR1 MNHEY, CDR2 SVGAGI. This CDR3 is 15 amino acids long. CDR3 sequence reads: CTSSSGTSGVNEQFF. CDR3 nucleotide sequence: TGTACCAGCAGTTCCGGGACTAGCGGTGTGAATGAGCAGTTCTTC.

The chain joins TRBV10-3 to TRBJ1-5, with D possibly matching TRBD1 (6 bases). Trimming pared 6 bases from V and 0 bases from J, leaving 12 bases between. This CDR3 has 15 residues. The germline gives CDR1 ENHRY, CDR2 SYGVKD. The CDR3 DNA reads TGTGCCATCAGGGACGCCAGGGGTAGCAATCAGCCCCAGCATTTT. It specifies CAIRDARGSNQPQHF.

The genes are TRBV18 and TRBJ1-1; possible D gene TRBD1, 5 bases. Per germline, CDR1 KGHSH and CDR2 LQKENI. The CDR3 length is 14 residues. V lost 6 bases to trimming and J lost 4 bases, with 15 bases between them. In DNA form, the CDR3 reads TGTGCCAGCTCCCTAGGTCAAGGGGCCACTGAAGCTTTCTTT. It translates to CASSLGQGATEAFF.

Comment on this clone: This specimen includes other DNA sequences encoding the same CDR3. The chain combines TRBV18 with TRBJ1-1; D perhaps matches TRBD1 (5 bases). The length of the CDR3 is 14 residues. CDR1 and CDR2 (germline): KGHSH, LQKENI. V was shortened by 3 bases and J by 1 base, with 9 bases between the two germline ends. CDR3 region: CASSPQGGNTEAFF. The CDR3, as DNA: TGTGCCAGCTCACCCCAGGGAGGGAACACTGAAGCTTTCTTT.

The DNA for the CDR3 is TGCAGCGCCGCGGCGAACACTGAAGCTTTCTTT. It yields the protein CSAAANTEAFF. The chain carries TRBV29-1 and TRBJ1-1; no clear D. V lost 7 bases to trimming and J lost 1 base, with 7 bases between them. Germline loops: CDR1 SQVTM, CDR2 ANQGSEA. The CDR3 totals 11 residues.

This chain links TRBV2 with TRBJ2-1, with 9 nucleotides matching TRBD1. This CDR3 region has 16 residues. J lost 4 bases, V lost 4 bases, and 8 bases had no gene match. Germline-derived CDR1 and CDR2 are SNHLY and FYNNEI. CDR3 amino acids: CASSALQGATYNEQFF. As DNA, the CDR3 is TGTGCCAGCAGTGCTTTACAGGGGGCTACGTACAATGAGCAGTTCTTC.

The CDR3 region is CTSRGFDEQYF. The DNA of the CDR3 is TGTACCTCCCGGGGGTTCGACGAGCAGTACTTC. The chain links TRBV28 to TRBJ2-7; possible D gene TRBD2, 6 bases. The CDR3 is made up of 11 amino acids. Germline CDR1 is MDHEN and CDR2 is SYDVKM.

This clone was observed a few times. This rearrangement joins TRBV5-1 to TRBJ1-1, with D tentatively TRBD1 (6 bases). Germline V lookup: CDR1 SGHRS, CDR2 YFSETQ. Deletions cut 3 bases from V and 6 bases from J, with 18 bases between. The CDR3 loop spans 15 amino acids. The CDR3 DNA follows: TGCGCCAGCAGCTGGGATGGGACAAATGATTCTGAAGCTTTCTTT. Translated: CASSWDGTNDSEAFF.

The V gene is TRBV29-1, the J gene TRBJ1-1; no reliable D call. Germline CDR1 and CDR2: SQVTM and ANQGSEA. The CDR3 is made up of 13 amino acids. V was trimmed by 7 bases and J by 2 bases, leaving 14 bases between them. CDR3 region: CSATTEINTEAFF. The CDR3, as DNA: TGCAGCGCCACGACTGAGATCAACACTGAAGCTTTCTTT.